This paragraph reports one T cell receptor (beta chain). What it binds is unknown. Distinct nucleotide sequences in the sample also encode this CDR3. Naive-designated CD8 cells lacked CD45RO, were positively enriched for CCR7, and omitted terminally differentiated effector memory CD45RA+ cells. Participating donors were healthy, HIV-negative adults free of recent acute infections or vaccinations. Assay used: immunoSEQ multiplex PCR; TCRdb lists only in-frame clones, some missing. The table lists about 2 million clones, 85% to 95% of them singletons. The data are from a study of shared clonotypes between healthy human individuals. Broader study findings: Despite large depth, rarefaction showed incomplete sorted-subset sequencing.

Trimming removed 1 base at V and 3 bases at J, with 7 bases between. Germline lookup yields CDR1 LNHDA and CDR2 SQIVND (reference sequence). This CDR3 spans 13 amino acids. The source material was naive CD8+ T cells sorted from blood. The origin of this receptor is a young man in good health. The V call is TRBV19, the J call TRBJ2-7; a possible D gene is TRBD1 (5 bases). This CDR3 is CASSIGQFYEQYF. The CDR3 nucleotides are TGTGCCAGTAGTATAGGACAGTTCTACGAGCAGTACTTC.